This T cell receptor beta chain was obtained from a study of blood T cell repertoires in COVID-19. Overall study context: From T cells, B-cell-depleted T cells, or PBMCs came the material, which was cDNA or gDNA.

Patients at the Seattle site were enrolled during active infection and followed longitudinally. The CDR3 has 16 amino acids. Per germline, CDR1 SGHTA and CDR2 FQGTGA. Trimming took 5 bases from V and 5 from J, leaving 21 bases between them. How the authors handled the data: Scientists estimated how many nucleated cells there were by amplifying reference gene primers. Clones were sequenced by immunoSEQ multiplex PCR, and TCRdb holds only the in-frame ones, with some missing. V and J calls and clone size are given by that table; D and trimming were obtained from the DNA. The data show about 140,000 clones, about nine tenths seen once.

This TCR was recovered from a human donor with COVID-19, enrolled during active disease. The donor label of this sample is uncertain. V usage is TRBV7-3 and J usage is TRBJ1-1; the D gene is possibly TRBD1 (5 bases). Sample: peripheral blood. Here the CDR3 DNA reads TGTGCCAGCAGCACGACAGTACTCACTACCAGGACTGAAGCTTTCTTT. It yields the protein CASSTTVLTTRTEAFF. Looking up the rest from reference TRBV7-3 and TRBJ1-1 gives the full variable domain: GAGVSQTPSNKVTEKGKYVELRCDPISGHTALYWYRQSLGQGPEFLIYFQGTGAADDSGLPNDRFFAVRPEGSVSTLKIQRTERGDSAVYLCASSTTVLTTRTEAFFGQGTRLTVV.